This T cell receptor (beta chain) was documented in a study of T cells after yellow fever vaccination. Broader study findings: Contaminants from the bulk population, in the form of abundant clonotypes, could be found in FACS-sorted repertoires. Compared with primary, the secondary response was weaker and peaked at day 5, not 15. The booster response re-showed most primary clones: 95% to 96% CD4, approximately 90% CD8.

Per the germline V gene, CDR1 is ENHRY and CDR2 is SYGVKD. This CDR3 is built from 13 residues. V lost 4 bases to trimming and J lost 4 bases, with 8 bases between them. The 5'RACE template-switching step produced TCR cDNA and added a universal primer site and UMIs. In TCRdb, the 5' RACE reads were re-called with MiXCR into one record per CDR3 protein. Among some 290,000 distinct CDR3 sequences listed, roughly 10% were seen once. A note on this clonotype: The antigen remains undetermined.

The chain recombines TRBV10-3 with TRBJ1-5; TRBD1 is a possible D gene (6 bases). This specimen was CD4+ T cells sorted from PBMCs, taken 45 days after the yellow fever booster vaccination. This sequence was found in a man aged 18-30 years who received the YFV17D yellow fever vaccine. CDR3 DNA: TGTGCCATCAGTGCACAGGGTAATCAGCCCCAGCATTTT. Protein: CAISAQGNQPQHF.